These T cell receptor beta chains were read from a single sample in a study of PD-1 blockade in classical Hodgkin lymphoma. The repertoire was sequenced with immunoSEQ multiplex PCR; TCRdb's copy has only in-frame clones and lacks some. The top ten clones hold around 2.8% of a sample with some 41,000 clones, roughly 72% of them seen once. The sequenced sample was peripheral blood mononuclear cells (PBMCs), obtained before the second cycle of nivolumab. The receptor set was obtained from a human donor with classical Hodgkin lymphoma. CDR3s include the opening cysteine and the closing phenylalanine or tryptophan.

cdr3_aa,v_call
CASSETHGTGELFF,TRBV10-1
CASSPGPGLGETQYF,TRBV28
CASSLLGDTQYF,TRBV5-4
CASSGGRGPPHEQYF,TRBV2
CASTAGEWELFF,TRBV6-6
CASSFLPNTEAFF,TRBV7-3
CASSPNGPRRGMENTEAFF,TRBV7-2
CASSFLEERAKSSYNEQFF,TRBV19
CASSLVARGSSGNTIYF,TRBV28
CASSYGTAYYEQYF,TRBV4-1
CASSLEPVGELFF,TRBV5-4
CASSNLGQGKAFF,TRBV28
CASSYTGNGYTF,TRBV19
CASSAARSGDYEQYF,TRBV9
CASSFDNEQFF,TRBV11-3
CASSQGGRDRDGYTF,TRBV4-3
CAISESSGRSEAFF,TRBV10-3
CASSQALNTGELFF,TRBV5-4
CASSPLTRNTIYF,TRBV18
CAISEFTGVRDEQFF,TRBV10-3
CASSPWTGTLLPF,TRBV11-2
CASSIDLKGYTF,TRBV19
CASSIPTDTQYF,TRBV19
CASSQDWHSYSPLHF,TRBV4-3
CASSVWENTEAFF,TRBV9
CASSETGGVTEAFF,TRBV6-1
CASSLTDRSYEQYF,TRBV7-3
CSVGGLGEGASVYASGDQFF,TRBV29-1
CASRGSGTGPFF,TRBV2
CAIAGGITGSYEQYF,TRBV5-4
CASNTGVTEAFF,TRBV19
CAIRGVTYEQYF,TRBV10-3
CASSFGTPSYEQYF,TRBV5-1
CASSFYRGYEQYF,TRBV7-2
CSVEYSKGEKLFF,TRBV29-1
CASRAGVYRFF,TRBV7-9
CASSLGRGFDYGYTF,TRBV27